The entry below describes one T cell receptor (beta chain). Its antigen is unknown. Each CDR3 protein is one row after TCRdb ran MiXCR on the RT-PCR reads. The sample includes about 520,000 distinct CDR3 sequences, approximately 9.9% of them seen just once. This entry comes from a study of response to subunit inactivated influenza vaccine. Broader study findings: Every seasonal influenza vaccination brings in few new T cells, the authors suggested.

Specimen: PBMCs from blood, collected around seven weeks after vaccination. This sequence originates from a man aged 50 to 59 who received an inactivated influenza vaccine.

CDR3 DNA: TGTGCCAGCAGCCACGACAGGGGCCAAGAGACCCAGTACTTC. Encoded protein: CASSHDRGQETQYF. The J gene is TRBJ2-5, the V gene TRBV14, with 8 nucleotides matching TRBD1. Germline CDR1 and CDR2: SGHDN and FVKESK. CDR3 length equals 14 residues. V shed 3 bases and J 1 base; nucleotides not matched to a gene: 1.